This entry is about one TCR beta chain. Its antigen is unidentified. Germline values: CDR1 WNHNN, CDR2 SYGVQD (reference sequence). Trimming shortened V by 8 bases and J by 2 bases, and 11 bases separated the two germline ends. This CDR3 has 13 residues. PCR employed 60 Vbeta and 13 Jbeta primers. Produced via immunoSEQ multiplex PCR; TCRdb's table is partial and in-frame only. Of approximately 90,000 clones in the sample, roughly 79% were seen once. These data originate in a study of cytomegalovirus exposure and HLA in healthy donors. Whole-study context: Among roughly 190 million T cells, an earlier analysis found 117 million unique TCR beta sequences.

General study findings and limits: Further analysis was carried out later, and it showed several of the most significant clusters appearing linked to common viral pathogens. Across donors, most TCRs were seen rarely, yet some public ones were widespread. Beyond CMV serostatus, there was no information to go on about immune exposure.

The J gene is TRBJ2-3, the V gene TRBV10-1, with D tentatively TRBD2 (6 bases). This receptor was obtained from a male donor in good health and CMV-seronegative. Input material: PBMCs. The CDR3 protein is CASGELATDTQYF. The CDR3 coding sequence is TGCGCCAGCGGAGAACTAGCCACAGATACGCAGTATTTT.